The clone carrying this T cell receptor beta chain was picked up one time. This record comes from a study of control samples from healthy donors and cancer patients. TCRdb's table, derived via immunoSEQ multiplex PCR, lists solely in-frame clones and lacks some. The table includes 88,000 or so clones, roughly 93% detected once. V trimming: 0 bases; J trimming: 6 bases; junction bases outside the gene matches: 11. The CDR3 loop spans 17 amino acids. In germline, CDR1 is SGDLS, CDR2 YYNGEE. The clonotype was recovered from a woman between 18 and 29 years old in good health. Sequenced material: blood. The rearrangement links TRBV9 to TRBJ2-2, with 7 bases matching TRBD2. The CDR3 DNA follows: TGTGCCAGCAGCGTAGAGCGACTAGCCGGGGCACCCGGGGAGCTGTTTTTT. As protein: CASSVERLAGAPGELFF.